This passage covers 10 T cell receptor beta chains from one sample sequenced in a study of T cells in Graves' hyperthyroidism and ophthalmopathy. The investigators amplified TCR beta CDR3 regions from RNA transcripts. HTBI primers drove first-round RT-PCR of the TCR CDR3. TCRdb itself ran the multiplex PCR reads through MiXCR, one entry per CDR3 protein. Among around 610,000 distinct CDR3 sequences listed, about 15% were seen once. Sequencing was performed on blood. Receptor source: a woman aged 40 to 49 with Graves' ophthalmopathy.

This clonotype was seen repeatedly, ten times or more. J is TRBJ2-7 and V is TRBV12-3 or TRBV12-4; D unclear. Trimming cost V 5 bases and J 0 bases, with 14 bases left between them. The CDR3 runs 15 residues. The DNA for the CDR3 is TGTGCCAGCAGTCCTACCGGGCCCGACTCCTACGAGCAGTACTTC. Amino acids: CASSPTGPDSYEQYF.

This clonotype was recorded many times. The chain recombines TRBV20-1 with TRBJ1-5; D is unresolved. Germline CDR1 is DFQATT and CDR2 is SNEGSKA (reference sequence). V was cut by 3 bases and J by 0 bases, with 9 bases left in between. CDR3 length: 14 residues. CDR3 loop: CSARAENSNQPQHF. The CDR3 nucleotides read TGCAGTGCTAGGGCCGAGAATAGCAATCAGCCCCAGCATTTT.

This clonotype was observed at least ten times. The chain has TRBV10-3 and TRBJ2-7; D might be TRBD2 (7 bases). The CDR3 loop spans 14 amino acids. Between the trimmed V and J ends, which lost 3 bases and 2 bases, there was a span of 11 bases. The germline CDR1 and CDR2 sequences are ENHRY and SYGVKD. The CDR3 DNA sequence: TGTGCCATCAGTGACCCCGGGGGGCCCTACGAGCAGTACTTC. This codes for CAISDPGGPYEQYF.

This clonotype was picked up a small number of times. The V gene is TRBV9, the J gene TRBJ2-2; D might be TRBD2 (6 bases). This CDR3 has 18 residues. V lost 0 bases, J lost 3 bases, and 18 bases lay in between. Per the germline V gene, CDR1 is SGDLS and CDR2 is YYNGEE. The DNA for the CDR3 is TGTGCCAGCAGCGTAGACCTAAGACTAGACGGAGACACCGGGGAGCTGTTTTTT. This gives the protein CASSVDLRLDGDTGELFF.

The gene calls are TRBV5-1 and TRBJ1-2; tentative D call: TRBD1 (5 bases). This CDR3 region has 13 residues. CDR1 is SGHRS, CDR2 YFSETQ, per germline. V lost 7 bases and J lost 2, with 12 bases in between. The CDR3 DNA is TGCGCCAGCCGTACCGGGACCAACTATGGCTACACCTTC. Translation: CASRTGTNYGYTF.

This clonotype was recorded at least ten times. This chain links TRBV10-3 with TRBJ2-7; D might be TRBD2 (6 bases). Per germline, CDR1 ENHRY and CDR2 SYGVKD. The CDR3 has 15 amino acids. The V end was cut by 2 bases, the J end by 0 bases, with 11 bases between. The CDR3 nucleotides read TGTGCCATCAGTGAGACAGACGGGAGCTCCTACGAGCAGTACTTC. Its translation is CAISETDGSSYEQYF.

In its sample, this clonotype was seen many times. This sequence joins TRBV27 and TRBJ2-7; TRBD2 is a possible D gene (5 bases). The CDR3 is made up of 14 amino acids. Germline loops: CDR1 MNHEY, CDR2 SMNVEV (reference sequence). The V end was cut by 6 bases, the J end by 4 bases, with 16 bases between. The CDR3 spells CASSPSRLAYEQYF. The DNA for the CDR3 is TGTGCCAGCAGCCCAAGCCGTCTAGCTTACGAGCAGTACTTC.

The table lists this clonotype with many counts. The chain uses TRBV28 and TRBJ2-7; D is possibly TRBD2 (6 bases). Per germline, CDR1 MDHEN and CDR2 SYDVKM. Trimming stripped 4 bases from V and 6 bases from J, with 10 bases between. The CDR3 totals 12 residues. CDR3 sequence reads: CASSSRAGEQYF. The CDR3 DNA is TGTGCCAGCAGTTCCCGAGCGGGCGAGCAGTACTTC.

This clonotype was counted a single time. The chain recombines TRBV5-1 with TRBJ2-2; D not resolved. Germline V gene sequence: CDR1 SGHRS, CDR2 YFSETQ. The germline V and J ends were trimmed by 5 bases and 4 bases, with 12 bases remaining between them. CDR3 length: 14 residues. The CDR3 coding sequence is TGCGCCAGCAGACCAGAGTGGGTCACCGGGGAGCTGTTTTTT. Amino acid sequence: CASRPEWVTGELFF.

This clonotype was detected many times. The chain recombines TRBV4-1 with TRBJ2-7; D uncertain. Trimming stripped 6 bases from V and 0 bases from J, with 12 bases between. CDR1 is MGHRA and CDR2 is YSYEKL in the germline V gene. The CDR3 contains 14 residues. The CDR3 loop reads CASRLQPSSYEQYF. The CDR3 DNA follows: TGCGCCAGCAGACTACAGCCAAGCTCCTACGAGCAGTACTTC.